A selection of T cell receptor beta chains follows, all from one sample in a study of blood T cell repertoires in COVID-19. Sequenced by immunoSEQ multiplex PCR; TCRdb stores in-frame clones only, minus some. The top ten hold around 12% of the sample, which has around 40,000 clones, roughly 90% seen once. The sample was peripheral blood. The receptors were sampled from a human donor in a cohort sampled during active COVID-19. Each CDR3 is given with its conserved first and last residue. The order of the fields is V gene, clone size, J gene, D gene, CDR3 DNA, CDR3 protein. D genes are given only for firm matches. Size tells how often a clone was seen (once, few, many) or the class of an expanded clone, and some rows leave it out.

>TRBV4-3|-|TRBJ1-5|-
TGCGCCAGCAGCCGCGGGGGAGGCAATCAGCCCCAGCATTTT
CASSRGGGNQPQHF
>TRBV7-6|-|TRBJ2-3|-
TGTGCCAGCAGGGCCGCGGGGGCGGGAGATACGCAGTATTTT
CASRAAGAGDTQYF
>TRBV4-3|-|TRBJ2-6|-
TGCGCCAGCAGCGTCTACTCTGGGGCCAACGTCCTGACTTTC
CASSVYSGANVLTF
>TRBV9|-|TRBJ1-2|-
TGTGCCAGCAGCGCGGGAATTACTAACTATGGCTACACCTTC
CASSAGITNYGYTF
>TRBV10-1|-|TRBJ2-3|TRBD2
TGCGCCAGCAGTGAGTCAACTAGCGGGGGGCCGAGGGATACGCAGTATTTT
CASSESTSGGPRDTQYF
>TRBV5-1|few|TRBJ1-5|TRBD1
TGCGCCAGCAGCTGGGGGGACAGAGACAGCAATCAGCCCCAGCATTTT
CASSWGDRDSNQPQHF
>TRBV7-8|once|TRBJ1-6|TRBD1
TGTGCCAGCAGCCGAGGAACCGGGACAGGGGGCTGGCGGAATTCACCCCTCCACTTT
CASSRGTGTGGWRNSPLHF
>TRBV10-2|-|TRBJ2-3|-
TGCGCCAGCCGGAGAGCTGGCACAGATACGCAGTATTTT
CASRRAGTDTQYF
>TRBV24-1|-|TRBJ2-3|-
TGTGCCACCAGTCTACAGCCCCTCCCAGATACGCAGTATTTT
CATSLQPLPDTQYF
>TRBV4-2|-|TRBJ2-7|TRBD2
TGTGCCAGCAGCCTAGGGACTAGCGGGGGATCCTACGAGCAGTACTTC
CASSLGTSGGSYEQYF
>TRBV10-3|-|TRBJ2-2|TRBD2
TGTGCCATCAGTGGAGATGGTCGGACTAGCGCCGGGGAGCTGTTTTTT
CAISGDGRTSAGELFF
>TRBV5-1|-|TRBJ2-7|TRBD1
TGCGCCAGCAGCTTGGAGGGGGCCCCCTACGAGCAGTACTTC
CASSLEGAPYEQYF
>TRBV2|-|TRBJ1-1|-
TGTGCCAGCAGTGAAGCGTGGCTGAACACTGAAGCTTTCTTT
CASSEAWLNTEAFF
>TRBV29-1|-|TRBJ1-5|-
TGCAGCGTTGCCCAGAGCAATCAGCCCCAGCATTTT
CSVAQSNQPQHF
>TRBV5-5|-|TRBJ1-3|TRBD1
TGTGCCAGCAGCTTAGGGACAGTCCGAAACACCATATATTTT
CASSLGTVRNTIYF
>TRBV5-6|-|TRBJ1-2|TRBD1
TGTGCCAGCAGCTTGGGGACAGGGGGCGGCTACACCTTC
CASSLGTGGGYTF
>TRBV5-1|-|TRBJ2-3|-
TGCGCCAGCAGCTTGCCCGGGACTGAATCAGATACGCAGTATTTT
CASSLPGTESDTQYF
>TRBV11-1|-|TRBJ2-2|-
TGTGCCAGCAGACCCCCCGGGAGTTCAGGATCCGGGGAGCTGTTTTTT
CASRPPGSSGSGELFF
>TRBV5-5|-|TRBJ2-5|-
TGTGCCAGCAGCTTGCGGGGGGAGACCCAGTACTTC
CASSLRGETQYF
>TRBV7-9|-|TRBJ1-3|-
TGTGCCAGCAGCTTGGTGCAGGGGTCCTCTGGAAACACCATATATTTT
CASSLVQGSSGNTIYF
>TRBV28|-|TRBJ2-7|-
TGTGCCAGCAGTTTATCAGGCTCCCCATCCTACGAGCAGTACTTC
CASSLSGSPSYEQYF
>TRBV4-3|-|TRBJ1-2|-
TGCGCCAGCAGCCAAGAGGTTGGAGATGGCTACACCTTC
CASSQEVGDGYTF
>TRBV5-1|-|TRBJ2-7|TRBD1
TGCGCCAGCAGCCTAACAGGGGGCGGCGACTCTTACGAGCAGTACTTC
CASSLTGGGDSYEQYF
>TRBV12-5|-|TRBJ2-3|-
TGTGCTAGTGGTTTGTTCCTAACAGATACGCAGTATTTT
CASGLFLTDTQYF
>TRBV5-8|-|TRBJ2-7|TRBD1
TGTGCCAGCAGATTGACAGGGGTCTACGAGCAGTACTTC
CASRLTGVYEQYF
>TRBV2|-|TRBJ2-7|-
TGTGCCATTAAACCGGTTCGCTCCTACGAGCAGTACTTC
CAIKPVRSYEQYF
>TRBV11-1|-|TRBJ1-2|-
TGTGCCAGCAGCTTAGAATCGGAGCCATATGGCTACACCTTC
CASSLESEPYGYTF
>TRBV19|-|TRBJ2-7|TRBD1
TGTGCCAGTAGTATAGTCGGGGACAGGTCGGTTGGCGAGCAGTACTTC
CASSIVGDRSVGEQYF
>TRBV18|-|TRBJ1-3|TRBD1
TGTGCCAGCTCACCACCGAACAGGGGGCAAAACACCATATATTTT
CASSPPNRGQNTIYF
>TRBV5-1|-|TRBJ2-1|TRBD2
TGCGCCAGCAGTTCCGGGACTAGCGGATCCTACAATGAGCAGTTCTTC
CASSSGTSGSYNEQFF
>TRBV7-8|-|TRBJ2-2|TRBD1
TGTGCCAGCAAAGGTGGACAGGCCAACACCGGGGAGCTGTTTTTT
CASKGGQANTGELFF
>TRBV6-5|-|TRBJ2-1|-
TGTGCCAGCAGGGAGAGACGAAGCTCCTACAATGAGCAGTTCTTC
CASRERRSSYNEQFF
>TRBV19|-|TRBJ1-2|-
TGTGCCAGTAGTATAGAAAAGGCCACCAGGGGCTATGGCTACACCTTC
CASSIEKATRGYGYTF
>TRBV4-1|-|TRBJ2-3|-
TGCGCCAGCAGCCTCATCAACACAGATACGCAGTATTTT
CASSLINTDTQYF
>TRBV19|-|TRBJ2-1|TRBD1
TGTGCCAGTAGTAGGGACAGCTCCTACAATGAGCAGTTCTTC
CASSRDSSYNEQFF
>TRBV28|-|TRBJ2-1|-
TGTGCCAGCAGTTTTAGCTCCTACAATGAGCAGTTCTTC
CASSFSSYNEQFF
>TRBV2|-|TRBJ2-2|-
TGTGCCAGCAGTGAAGCAAGGCAGGGCGGCACCACGAACACCGGGGAGCTGTTTTTT
CASSEARQGGTTNTGELFF
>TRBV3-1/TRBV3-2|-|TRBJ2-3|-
TGTGCCAGCAGCCAAGAGGCTCCAGATACGCAGTATTTT
CASSQEAPDTQYF
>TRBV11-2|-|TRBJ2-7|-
TGTGCCAGCAGCTTAGGGGTAGCGTCGTCCTACGAGCAGTACTTC
CASSLGVASSYEQYF
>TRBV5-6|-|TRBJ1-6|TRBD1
TGTGCCAGCAGCTTACCGGGACAGGCCAATTCACCCCTCCACTTT
CASSLPGQANSPLHF
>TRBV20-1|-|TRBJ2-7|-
TGCAGTGCTAGGTCCATCGAGCAGTACTTC
CSARSIEQYF
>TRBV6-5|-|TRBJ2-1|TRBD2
TGTGCCAGCAGAGGAGGACTAGCGGGGCTCAATGAGCAGTTCTTC
CASRGGLAGLNEQFF
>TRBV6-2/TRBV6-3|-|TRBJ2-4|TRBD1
TGTGCCAGCAGTGAGCCGACAGGGACCAAAAACATTCAGTACTTC
CASSEPTGTKNIQYF
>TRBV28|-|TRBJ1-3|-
TGTGCCAGCAGACCGCTTAGCTCTGGAAACACCATATATTTT
CASRPLSSGNTIYF
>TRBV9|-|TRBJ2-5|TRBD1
TGTGCCAGCAGCCCTCATCCGGGACAGGGTATGGAGACCCAGTACTTC
CASSPHPGQGMETQYF
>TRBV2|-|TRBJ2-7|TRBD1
TGTGCCAGCAGCGCCGGGACAGGGACCTACGAGCAGTACTTC
CASSAGTGTYEQYF
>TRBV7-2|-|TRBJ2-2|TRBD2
TGTGCCAGCAGCAAAATTTGGCGGGGGAACTCCGGGGAGCTGTTTTTT
CASSKIWRGNSGELFF
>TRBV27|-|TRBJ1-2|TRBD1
TGTGCCAGCAGTTTAACTAGGACAGGGATTAACTATGGCTACACCTTC
CASSLTRTGINYGYTF
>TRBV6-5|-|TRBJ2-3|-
TGTGCCAGCAGCCCCGTCCCCCAGAGCACAGATACGCAGTATTTT
CASSPVPQSTDTQYF
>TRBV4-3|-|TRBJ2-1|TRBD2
TGCGCCAGCAGCCAAGAATGGGTCGGGAGGGGGGCTGAGCAGTTCTTC
CASSQEWVGRGAEQFF
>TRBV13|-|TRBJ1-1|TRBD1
TGTGCCAGCAGCTCTACGACAGGGGGTAACACTGAAGCTTTCTTT
CASSSTTGGNTEAFF
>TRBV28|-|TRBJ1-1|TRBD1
TGTGCCAGCAGTCCAGGGACAGGGTGGGAGTCTGAAGCTTTCTTT
CASSPGTGWESEAFF
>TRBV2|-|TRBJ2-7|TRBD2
TGTGCCAGCGGGGGGGTGGTACGATCCTACGAGCAGTACTTC
CASGGVVRSYEQYF
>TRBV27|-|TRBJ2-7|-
TGTGCCAGCAGCCCTAGGAGCTCCCTCTACGAGCAGTACTTC
CASSPRSSLYEQYF
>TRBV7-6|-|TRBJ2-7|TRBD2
TGTGCCAGCAGCTCCCCCGAGACTAGCGGGAGCCACGAGCAGTACTTC
CASSSPETSGSHEQYF
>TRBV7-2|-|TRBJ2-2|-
TGTGCCAGCACCCACAGTCTGAACACCGGGGAGCTGTTTTTT
CASTHSLNTGELFF
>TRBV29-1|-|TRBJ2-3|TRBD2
TGCAGCGCCAACCCGGGACTAGCGGGAGGTGGAGATACGCAGTATTTT
CSANPGLAGGGDTQYF
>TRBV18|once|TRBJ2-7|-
TGTGCCAGCTCACCCCTGCCGGGGACATTTCTGGGCCACGAGCAGTACTTC
CASSPLPGTFLGHEQYF
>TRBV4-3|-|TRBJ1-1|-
TGCGCCAGCAGCCAATCGCGGGGGTTAGGCACTGAAGCTTTCTTT
CASSQSRGLGTEAFF